This TCR beta chain was sequenced during a study of somatic mutations in cytotoxic T cells in rheumatoid arthritis. Across the study: Flow-sorting brought some V beta antibody-stained T-cell populations to nearly 100% purity, V beta1+ cells sequenced for TCRB among them.

Of note for this clone: What it binds is unknown. A read error may produce the germline difference seen at one junction end.

Flow cytometry was used to check the purity of CD4+ and CD8+ cells, which had been isolated by positive magnetic bead selection. Generated by immunoSEQ multiplex PCR, the TCRdb table keeps only in-frame clones and is missing some. The table records 10,000 to 12,000 clones, approximately 80% of them present only once. The study's findings and limits: Over 20% of CD8+ cells belonged to the largest CD8+ clone in about an eighth of the 65 patients. Nobody adjusted the slight TRBV07 underrepresentation in rheumatoid arthritis patients for multiple comparisons.

Germline V gene sequence: CDR1 SSHAT, CDR2 FNYEAQ (reference sequence). CDR3 length: 14 amino acids. Source material: CD8+ T cells sorted from blood. The chain employs TRBV7-7 and TRBJ2-3; D ambiguous. The source is an adult with rheumatoid arthritis. In DNA form, the CDR3 reads TGTGCTAGCAGCTTTGGCGGATTCACAGATACGCAGTATTTT. It is translated as CASSFGGFTDTQYF.